Following are 4 T cell receptor beta chains from one sample sequenced in a study of CD8+ T cells in alopecia areata. In each case, RNA was isolated and then reverse transcribed into cDNA as the sequencing template. The data were produced by immunoSEQ multiplex PCR, yet TCRdb's version contains in-frame clones alone and is incomplete. The data show roughly 5,700 clones, around 60% seen once. Alopecia areata patients provided lesional scalp punch biopsies and peripheral blood, both collected for the study. Sequenced: skin. The receptors derive from a human donor with alopecia areata.

The CDR3 is CASSLKGSNYGYTF. CDR3 sequence (DNA): TGTGCCAGCAGCTTAAAGGGCAGCAACTATGGCTACACCTTC. The chain joins TRBV7-6 to TRBJ1-2; D is ambiguous. Between the trimmed V and J ends, which lost 2 bases and 2 bases, there was a span of 9 bases. The CDR3 has 14 amino acids. In germline, CDR1 is SGHVS, CDR2 FNYEAQ.

The CDR3 spells CASSPTRNTEAFF. The CDR3 region has the DNA TGCGCCAGCAGCCCGACGAGGAACACTGAAGCTTTCTTT. The chain carries TRBV5-1 and TRBJ1-1; the D is unclear. In germline, CDR1 is SGHRS, CDR2 YFSETQ. The CDR3 consists of 13 residues. Trimming pared 4 bases from V and 1 base from J, leaving 8 bases between.

This rearrangement joins TRBV28 to TRBJ2-7; D unresolved. The CDR3 loop spans 14 amino acids. Germline V gene data show CDR1 as MDHEN and CDR2 as SYDVKM. V lost 5 bases, J lost 7 bases, and 18 bases lay in between. This chain's CDR3 is CASSLDGSRWEQYF. The CDR3 DNA is TGTGCCAGCAGTCTGGACGGCTCGCGTTGGGAGCAGTACTTC.

J is TRBJ1-2 and V is TRBV19; TRBD1 might be the D (5 bases). V was pared by 5 bases and J by 0 bases, with 10 bases between. There are 14 residues in the CDR3. The germline V gene has CDR1 LNHDA and CDR2 SQIVND (reference sequence). The CDR3 nucleotides are TGTGCCAGTAGTGTAACGACAGCTAACTATGGCTACACCTTC. Translating gives CASSVTTANYGYTF.